Listed here is a single T cell receptor beta chain. The sample is drawn from a study of blood T cell repertoires in COVID-19. For the study at large: Acute and convalescent COVID-19 specimens originated in the United States, Italy and Spain.

V lost 5 bases and J 5 bases, leaving 21 bases between the germline ends. The CDR3 is made up of 16 amino acids. Germline CDR1 and CDR2: SNHLY and FYNNEI. Repertoires were generated with immunoSEQ multiplex PCR, while TCRdb's copy carries only in-frame clones and drops some. This sample yields about 120,000 clones, of which approximately 87% are seen a single time; less than 2.5% belongs to the top ten. The origin of this receptor is a woman in her 50s with acute or convalescent COVID-19. The source material was peripheral blood. This chain uses TRBV2 with TRBJ2-5, with a possible D match to TRBD1 (6 bases). CDR3 protein: CASSSQGQGLWETQYF. CDR3 sequence (DNA): TGTGCCAGCAGTTCCCAGGGGCAGGGGTTATGGGAGACCCAGTACTTC.